These 30 T cell receptor beta chains were sequenced from one sample in a study of T cells in Graves' hyperthyroidism and ophthalmopathy. The investigators amplified TCR beta CDR3 regions from RNA transcripts. An initial round of RT-PCR targeting the TCR CDR3 relied on the HTBI primer set. Each CDR3 protein is one row after TCRdb ran MiXCR on the multiplex PCR reads. This sample has nearly 750,000 distinct CDR3 sequences, with around 40% found just once. The sample comprised blood. All receptors come from a woman between 35 and 50 years old with Graves' hyperthyroidism.

This clonotype has more than one count but fewer than ten. The chain is built from TRBV12-3 or TRBV12-4 and TRBJ1-6; TRBD1 might be the D (5 bases). The V and J ends lost 10 bases and 8 bases respectively, with 18 bases between them. CDR3 length: 14 residues. The CDR3 loop is CATRGGEYDSPLHF. The CDR3 nucleotides read TGTGCCACCCGGGGAGGGGAGTATGATTCACCCCTCCACTTT.

In this sample, this clonotype turned up many times. This chain uses TRBV7-6 with TRBJ2-7; D gene ambiguous. The germline gives CDR1 SGHVS, CDR2 FNYEAQ. Trimming took 6 bases from V and 9 from J, leaving 18 bases between them. This CDR3 spans 13 amino acids. The CDR3 here is CASRFLAFWPQYF. CDR3 DNA sequence: TGTGCCAGCAGGTTCCTCGCCTTTTGGCCGCAGTACTTC.

The CDR3 protein is CASRFGYTIYF. The CDR3 nucleotides are TGTGCCAGCAGGTTCGGATACACCATATATTTT. The V and J genes are TRBV7-2 and TRBJ1-3; D is ambiguous. This CDR3 is built from 11 residues. Germline V lookup: CDR1 SGHTA, CDR2 FQGNSA. The ends were cut back, 6 bases at V and 8 bases at J, with 8 bases in the middle. The full variable domain, completed using reference TRBV7-2 and TRBJ1-3, is GAGVSQSPSNKVTEKGKDVELRCDPISGHTALYWYRQSLGQGLEFLIYFQGNSAPDKSGLPSDRFSAERTGGSVSTLTIQRTQQEDSAVYLCASRFGYTIYFGEGSWLTVV.

Ten or more counts support this clonotype. The chain is built from TRBV9 and TRBJ1-2; D is uncertain. The CDR3 is 15 amino acids. The germline V gene has CDR1 SGDLS and CDR2 YYNGEE. The V end was cut by 1 base, the J end by 5 bases, with 15 bases between. The CDR3 protein is CASSVSGKRDYGYTF. The CDR3 DNA reads as TGTGCCAGCAGCGTATCCGGGAAGAGAGATTATGGCTACACCTTC.

V gene TRBV25-1 combines with J gene TRBJ2-7; D is possibly TRBD2 (6 bases). CDR3 length: 16 residues. The V and J ends lost 5 bases and 1 base respectively, with 18 bases between them. The germline V gene encodes CDR1 MGHDK and CDR2 SYGVNS. The CDR3 DNA reads as TGTGCCAGCAGTCAAACGGGGGTTTGGGGTTCCTACGAGCAGTACTTC. It is translated as CASSQTGVWGSYEQYF.

About this clonotype: A clone one base away is much larger, so this may be a read error. The chain is built from TRBV7-2 and TRBJ1-6; TRBD1 agrees at 8 bases. The CDR3 totals 18 residues. The germline CDR1 and CDR2 sequences are SGHTA and FQGNSA. The CDR3 protein is CASSRFTRQGISESPLHF. CDR3 nucleotide sequence: TGCGCCAGCAGCCGCTTCACGAGACAGGGGATTTCGGAATCACCCCTCCACTTT. The whole variable domain, filled in from reference TRBV7-2 and TRBJ1-6, reads GAGVSQSPSNKVTEKGKDVELRCDPISGHTALYWYRQSLGQGLEFLIYFQGNSAPDKSGLPSDRFSAERTGGSVSTLTIQRTQQEDSAVYLCASSRFTRQGISESPLHFGNGTRLTVT.

V and J are TRBV10-3 and TRBJ1-2; no firm D call. The CDR3 has 13 residues. Deletions cut 6 bases from V and 1 base from J, with 9 bases between. The V gene's germline CDR1 is ENHRY and CDR2 SYGVKD. The CDR3 DNA sequence: TGTGCCATCAGATCAACAAGTAACTATGGCTACACCTTC. This encodes CAIRSTSNYGYTF.

About this clonotype itself: One base away lies a much larger clone, so this may be a sequencing read error. V is TRBV7-9 and J is TRBJ2-7; 7 bases match TRBD1. Germline V gene lookup returns CDR1 SEHNR and CDR2 FQNEAQ (reference sequence). The CDR3 spans 15 residues. The CDR3 DNA follows: TGTGCCAACAGCCTCGCCGGGACAGACGCCTACGAGCAGTACTTC. Its protein is CANSLAGTDAYEQYF.

Many counts were recorded for this clonotype. The junction differs from germline at one of its ends, possibly a read error. The rearrangement joins TRBV10-1 to TRBJ1-1; D unresolved. Germline-derived CDR1 and CDR2 are WNHNN and SYGVQD (reference sequence). The CDR3 has 12 amino acids. In DNA form, the CDR3 reads TGCGCCAGCAGTGAGACGCCAGCCCGAGTTCATTTT. Its protein product is CASSETPARVHF.

The chain uses TRBV20-1 and TRBJ1-6; D unresolved. The CDR3 spans 15 residues. V lost 5 bases, J lost 0 bases, and 11 bases lay in between. Germline V gene data show CDR1 as DFQATT and CDR2 as SNEGSKA (reference sequence). The CDR3: CSAPGEGSYNSPLHF. DNA for the CDR3: TGCAGTGCTCCGGGCGAAGGCTCCTATAATTCACCCCTCCACTTT.

The table lists this clonotype with a few counts. J is TRBJ2-7 and V is TRBV19; D is ambiguous. Deletions cut 2 bases from V and 2 bases from J, with 13 bases between. The CDR3 is 15 amino acids. Looked up from germline, CDR1 is LNHDA and CDR2 is SQIVND (reference sequence). This chain's CDR3 is CASSITGYGAYEQYF. CDR3 nucleotides: TGTGCCAGTAGTATAACTGGGTACGGCGCCTACGAGCAGTACTTC.

This chain links TRBV3-1 with TRBJ1-2; D is unclear. Germline CDR1 is LGHDT and CDR2 is YNNKEL (reference sequence). V was trimmed by 1 base and J by 4 bases, leaving 7 bases between them. The CDR3 runs 13 residues. The CDR3 sequence is CASSQAERYGYTF. As DNA, the CDR3 is TGTGCCAGCAGCCAAGCAGAGCGCTATGGCTACACCTTC.

Ten or more counts support this clonotype. This CDR3 reads CASKGVGNTIYF. CDR3 sequence (DNA): TGTGCCAGCAAAGGGGTGGGAAACACCATATATTTT. V usage is TRBV6-6 and J usage is TRBJ1-3, with a possible D match to TRBD1 (5 bases). The CDR3 length is 12 residues. Trimming removed 7 bases from V and 4 bases from J, with 8 bases in between. Germline CDR1 and CDR2: MNHNY and SVGAGI (reference sequence).

There are many counts of this clonotype. The chain links TRBV10-1 to TRBJ2-2; TRBD1 is a possible D gene (5 bases). Trimming left V 6 bases short and J 3 bases short, with 11 bases between. The CDR3 totals 14 residues. Germline V gives CDR1 WNHNN, CDR2 SYGVQD (reference sequence). CDR3 in amino acids: CASRQDIDTGELFF. The CDR3 DNA follows: TGCGCCAGCAGACAGGACATCGACACCGGGGAGCTGTTTTTT.

Note on this clonotype: It may be a read error: a sequence one base away is much more abundant. The chain employs TRBV20-1 and TRBJ2-7; D uncertain. Germline values: CDR1 DFQATT, CDR2 SNEGSKA (reference sequence). V gave up 7 bases and J gave up 4 bases, with 11 bases separating them. The CDR3 runs to 11 residues. DNA of the CDR3: TGCAGTGTGGTGCCGGTATACGAGCAGTACTTC. Residues: CSVVPVYEQYF.

This clonotype has only a few counts. The chain recombines TRBV5-6 with TRBJ1-2, with a weak D call TRBD1 (6 bases). Germline assignment: CDR1 SGHDT and CDR2 YYEEEE. This CDR3 has 13 residues. V was clipped by 3 bases and J by 7 bases, with 13 bases between them. The CDR3 sequence: CASSWTGAGGYTF. CDR3 sequence (DNA): TGTGCCAGCAGCTGGACGGGGGCGGGTGGCTACACCTTC.

Points on this clonotype: This may arise from a read error, as a much more abundant clone is one base away. The J gene is TRBJ1-4, the V gene TRBV29-1; possible D gene TRBD1, 6 bases. In germline, CDR1 is SQVTM, CDR2 ANQGSEA. The V end was cut by 3 bases, the J end by 7 bases, with 9 bases between. The CDR3 covers 12 residues. The DNA of the CDR3 is TGCAGCGTTGAGGAGGGGGGTGAAAAACTGTTTTTT. Translating it yields CSVEEGGEKLFF.

This clonotype was observed at least ten times. One end of the junction does not line up with germline, which may come from a read error. CDR3 DNA sequence: TGTGCTAGCAGCCCAGGGGGACTAGCGGGGGGACGCGAGACCCAGTACTTC. Translating gives CASSPGGLAGGRETQYF. The J gene is TRBJ2-5, the V gene TRBV7-7; 15 bases fit TRBD2. The germline V gene encodes CDR1 SSHAT and CDR2 FNYEAQ (reference sequence). The CDR3 totals 17 residues.

The chain combines TRBV19 with TRBJ1-3, with 7 positions matching TRBD1. This CDR3 comprises 15 residues. J lost 0 bases, V lost 4 bases, and 3 bases had no gene match. Germline V gene data show CDR1 as LNHDA and CDR2 as SQIVND (reference sequence). CDR3 in DNA: TGTGCCAGTAGTACGAGGGACAGCTCTGGAAACACCATATATTTT. Encoded protein: CASSTRDSSGNTIYF. Together with reference TRBV19 and TRBJ1-3, the CDR3 gives the full variable domain: DGGITQSPKYLFRKEGQNVTLSCEQNLNHDAMYWYRQDPGQGLRLIYYSQIVNDFQKGDIAEGYSVSREKKESFPLTVTSAQKNPTAFYLCASSTRDSSGNTIYFGEGSWLTVV.

The chain employs TRBV7-9 and TRBJ1-2; D remains ambiguous. The CDR3 totals 16 residues. CDR1 SEHNR and CDR2 FQNEAQ come from the germline V gene (reference sequence). The V end was cut by 1 base, the J end by 0 bases, with 12 bases between. The CDR3 reads CASSLVPGRTNYGYTF. CDR3 sequence (DNA): TGTGCCAGCAGCTTAGTACCAGGACGAACTAACTATGGCTACACCTTC.

The V and J genes are TRBV2 and TRBJ1-1; D unclear. Germline values: CDR1 SNHLY, CDR2 FYNNEI. The CDR3 is 16 amino acids. Trimming pared 6 bases from V and 0 bases from J, leaving 17 bases between. The CDR3 DNA reads TGTGCCAGCAGCCCCCGGGGAGGGAATATGAACACTGAAGCTTTCTTT. It encodes CASSPRGGNMNTEAFF. The full variable domain, completed using reference TRBV2 and TRBJ1-1, is EPEVTQTPSHQVTQMGQEVILRCVPISNHLYFYWYRQILGQKVEFLVSFYNNEISEKSEIFDDQFSVERPDGSNFTLKIRSTKLEDSAMYFCASSPRGGNMNTEAFFGQGTRLTVV.

With respect to this clonotype: With a much larger clone just one base away, this may be a read error. This chain joins TRBV24-1 and TRBJ1-5, with 8 bases fitting TRBD1. Unmatched junction bases numbered 7, after V lost 7 bases and J lost 6 bases. CDR1 is KGHDR and CDR2 is SFDVKD in the germline V gene. The CDR3 has 14 amino acids. CDR3 DNA sequence: TGTGCCACCAGCGACGGGACAGGCAGTCAGCCCCAGCATTTT. Its translation is CATSDGTGSQPQHF.

J is TRBJ1-1 and V is TRBV24-1, with 8 positions matching TRBD1. V was pared by 5 bases and J by 0 bases, with 4 bases of the junction left unmatched. The V gene's germline CDR1 is KGHDR and CDR2 SFDVKD. The CDR3 spans 15 residues. CDR3 sequence reads: CATSASGGLNTEAFF. The CDR3, as DNA: TGTGCCACCAGTGCCTCAGGGGGCCTGAACACTGAAGCTTTCTTT.

This clonotype was detected a few times. This chain links TRBV5-1 with TRBJ1-2, with D unclear. This CDR3 has 14 amino acids. Germline CDR1 and CDR2: SGHRS and YFSETQ. The V end was cut by 5 bases, the J end by 2 bases, with 13 bases between. The DNA of the CDR3 is TGCGCCAGCAGTTACGAGAACCTAAACTATGGCTACACCTTC. Translation: CASSYENLNYGYTF.

V and J are TRBV5-4 and TRBJ2-7, with D maybe TRBD2 (6 bases). Per the germline V gene, CDR1 is SGHNT and CDR2 is YYREEE (reference sequence). V was shortened by 3 bases and J by 2 bases, with 18 bases between the two germline ends. The length of the CDR3 is 16 residues. The CDR3 region is CASSSGWDSLTYEQYF. The CDR3 DNA sequence: TGTGCCAGCAGCTCCGGCTGGGACTCTCTAACCTACGAGCAGTACTTC.

The table lists this clonotype with a count of one. V is TRBV7-2 and J is TRBJ2-7, with D hard to call. The DNA end is more similar to TRBJ2-1, so the J call may be wrong. The V gene's germline CDR1 is SGHTA and CDR2 FQGNSA. The CDR3 contains 16 residues. The CDR3 DNA follows: TGTGCCAGCAGCCACCAGGAGACCACCAGGAGCAATGAGCAGTTCTTC. Its protein product is CASSHQETTRSNEQFF.

In the case of this clonotype: Possible read error: a much larger clone is one base away. A read error is likely, as this CDR3 ends without the conserved phenylalanine or tryptophan. The rearrangement joins TRBV7-9 to TRBJ1-1; D is unresolved. This CDR3 has 14 amino acids. Trimming took 5 bases from V and 6 from J, leaving 16 bases between them. Germline V gives CDR1 SEHNR, CDR2 FQNEAQ (reference sequence). CDR3 nucleotides: TGTGCCAGCAGCATTGACTTGGTTCCCTCTGAAGCTTTCCTT. Translation: CASSIDLVPSEAFL.

This clonotype was picked up a small number of times. The gene calls are TRBV6-5 and TRBJ1-1, with D unclear. CDR1 MNHEY and CDR2 SVGAGI come from the germline V gene. V lost 6 bases and J lost 0, with 20 bases in between. The CDR3 is made up of 17 amino acids. The CDR3 sequence is CASSPLTTPNLNTEAFF. Written as DNA, the CDR3 is TGTGCCAGCAGCCCCCTGACCACTCCGAACCTGAACACTGAAGCTTTCTTT.

This clonotype has at least ten counts. The chain couples TRBV5-8 to TRBJ2-7; 16 bases are a match to TRBD2. The V gene end was trimmed by 4 bases and the J gene end by 5 bases; junction bases not matched to a gene: 3. This CDR3 region has 15 residues. The germline CDR1 and CDR2 sequences are SGHTS and YDEGEE. The CDR3 protein is CASSAGLAGGNEQYF. The CDR3 DNA follows: TGTGCCAGCAGCGCGGGACTAGCGGGAGGGAACGAGCAGTACTTC.

The chain links TRBV25-1 to TRBJ1-1, with TRBD1 matching 10 bases. The germline V gene encodes CDR1 MGHDK and CDR2 SYGVNS. The trim removed 0 bases at V and 5 bases at J, leaving 9 bases unmatched. CDR3 length equals 17 residues. In nucleotides, the CDR3 is TGTGCCAGCAGTGAATATCCCCACGGGACAGGGGTGACTGAAGCTTTCTTT. Translation gives CASSEYPHGTGVTEAFF. The whole variable domain, filled in from reference TRBV25-1 and TRBJ1-1, reads EADIYQTPRYLVIGTGKKITLECSQTMGHDKMYWYQQDPGMELHLIHYSYGVNSTEKGDLSSESTVSRIRTEHFPLTLESARPSHTSQYLCASSEYPHGTGVTEAFFGQGTRLTVV.